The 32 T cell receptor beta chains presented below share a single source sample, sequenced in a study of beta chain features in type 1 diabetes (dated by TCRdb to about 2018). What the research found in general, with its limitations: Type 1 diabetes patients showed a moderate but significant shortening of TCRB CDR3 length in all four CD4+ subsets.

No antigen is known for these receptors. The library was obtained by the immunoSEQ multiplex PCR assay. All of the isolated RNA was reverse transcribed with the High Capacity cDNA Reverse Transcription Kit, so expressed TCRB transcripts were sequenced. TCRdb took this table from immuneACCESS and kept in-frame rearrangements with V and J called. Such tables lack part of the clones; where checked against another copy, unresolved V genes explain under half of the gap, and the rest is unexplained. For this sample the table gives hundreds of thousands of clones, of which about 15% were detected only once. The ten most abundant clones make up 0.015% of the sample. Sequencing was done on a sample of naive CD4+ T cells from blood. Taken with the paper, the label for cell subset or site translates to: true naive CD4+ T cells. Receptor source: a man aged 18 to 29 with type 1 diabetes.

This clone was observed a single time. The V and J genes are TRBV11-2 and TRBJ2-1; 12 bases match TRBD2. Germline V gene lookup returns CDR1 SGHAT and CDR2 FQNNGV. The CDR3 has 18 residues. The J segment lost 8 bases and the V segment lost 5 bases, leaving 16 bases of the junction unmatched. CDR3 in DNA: TGTGCCAGCAGCCCCCGACTCCTAGCGGGGGGGTTGTGGTATGAGCAGTTCTTC. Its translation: CASSPRLLAGGLWYEQFF.

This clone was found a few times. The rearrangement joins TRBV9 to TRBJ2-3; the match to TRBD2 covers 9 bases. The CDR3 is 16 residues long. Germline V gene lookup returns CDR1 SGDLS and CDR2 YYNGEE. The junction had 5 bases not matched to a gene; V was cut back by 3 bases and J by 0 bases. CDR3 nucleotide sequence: TGTGCCAGCAGCGGACTAGCGGCCCCTAGCACAGATACGCAGTATTTT. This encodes CASSGLAAPSTDTQYF.

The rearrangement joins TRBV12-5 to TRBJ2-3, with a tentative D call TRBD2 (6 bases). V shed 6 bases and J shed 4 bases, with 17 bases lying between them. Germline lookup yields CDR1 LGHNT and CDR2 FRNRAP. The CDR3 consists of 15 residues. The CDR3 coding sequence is TGTGCTAGTGGGGGTCGCCCCGGGGAGGCAGATACGCAGTATTTT. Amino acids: CASGGRPGEADTQYF.

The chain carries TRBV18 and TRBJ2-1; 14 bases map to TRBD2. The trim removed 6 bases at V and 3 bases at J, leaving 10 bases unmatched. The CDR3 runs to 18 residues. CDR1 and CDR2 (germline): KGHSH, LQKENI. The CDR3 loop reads CASSATSGGADFYNEQFF. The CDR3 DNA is TGTGCCAGCTCGGCGACTAGCGGGGGGGCCGACTTCTACAATGAGCAGTTCTTC.

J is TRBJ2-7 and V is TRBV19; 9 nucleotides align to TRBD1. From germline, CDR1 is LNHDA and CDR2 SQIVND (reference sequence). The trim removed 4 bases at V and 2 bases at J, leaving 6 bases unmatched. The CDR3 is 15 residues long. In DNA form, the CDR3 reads TGTGCCAGTAGTACTCGACAGGGGGGAACCTACGAGCAGTACTTC. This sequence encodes CASSTRQGGTYEQYF.

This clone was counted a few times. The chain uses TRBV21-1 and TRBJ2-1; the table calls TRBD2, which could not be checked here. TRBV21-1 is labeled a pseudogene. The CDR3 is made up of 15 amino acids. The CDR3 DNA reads TGTGCCAGCAGCAAAGCGGGCGGGACCCACAATGAGCAGTTCTTC. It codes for CASSKAGGTHNEQFF.

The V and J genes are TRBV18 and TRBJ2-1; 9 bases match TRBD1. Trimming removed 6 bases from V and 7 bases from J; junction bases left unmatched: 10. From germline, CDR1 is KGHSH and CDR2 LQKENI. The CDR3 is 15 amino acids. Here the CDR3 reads CASSQRRQGGNEQFF. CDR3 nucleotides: TGTGCCAGCTCCCAGAGAAGACAGGGGGGGAATGAGCAGTTCTTC.

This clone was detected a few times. The DNA for the CDR3 is TGTGCCAGCAGCCCAGACAGCGCCTATGGCTACACCTTC. Its protein product is CASSPDSAYGYTF. The chain employs TRBV5-5 and TRBJ1-2, with D tentatively TRBD1 (5 bases). The V end was cut by 4 bases, the J end by 4 bases, with 11 bases between. The germline V gene encodes CDR1 SGHKS and CDR2 YYEKEE (reference sequence). This CDR3 region has 13 residues.

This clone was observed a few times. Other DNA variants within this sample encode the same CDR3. CDR3 in amino acids: CASSLDSEQFF. CDR3 bases: TGCGCCAGCAGCTTGGACTCTGAGCAGTTCTTC. The rearrangement uses TRBV5-1 and TRBJ2-1; D unresolved. Trimming pared 0 bases from V and 9 bases from J, leaving 4 bases between. The CDR3 extends over 11 amino acids. Looked up from germline, CDR1 is SGHRS and CDR2 is YFSETQ.

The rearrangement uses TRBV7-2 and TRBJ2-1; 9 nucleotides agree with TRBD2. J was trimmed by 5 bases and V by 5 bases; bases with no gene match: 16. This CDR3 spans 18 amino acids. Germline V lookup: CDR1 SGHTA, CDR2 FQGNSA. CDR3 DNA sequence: TGTGCCAGCAGCACACAACTTCTAGCGGGGTGGAGTGACAATGAGCAGTTCTTC. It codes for CASSTQLLAGWSDNEQFF.

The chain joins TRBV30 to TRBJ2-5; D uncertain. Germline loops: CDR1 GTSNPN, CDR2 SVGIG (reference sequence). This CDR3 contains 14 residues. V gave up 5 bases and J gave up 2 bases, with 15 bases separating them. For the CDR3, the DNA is TGTGCCTGGGCGGAAAGCGACCCTCAAGAGACCCAGTACTTC. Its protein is CAWAESDPQETQYF.

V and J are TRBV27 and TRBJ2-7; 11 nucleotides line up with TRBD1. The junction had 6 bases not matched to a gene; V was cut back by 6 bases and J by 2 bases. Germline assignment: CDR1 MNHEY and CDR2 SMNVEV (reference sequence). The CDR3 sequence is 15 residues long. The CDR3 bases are TGTGCCAGCAGCCGACCGGGACAGGGGGCCTACGAGCAGTACTTC. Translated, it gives CASSRPGQGAYEQYF.

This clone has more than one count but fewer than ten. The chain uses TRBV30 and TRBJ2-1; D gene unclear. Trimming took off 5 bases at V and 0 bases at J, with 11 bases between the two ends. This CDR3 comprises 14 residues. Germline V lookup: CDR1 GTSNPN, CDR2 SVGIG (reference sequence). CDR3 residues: CAWGPPSSYNEQFF. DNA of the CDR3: TGTGCCTGGGGTCCCCCTAGCTCCTACAATGAGCAGTTCTTC.

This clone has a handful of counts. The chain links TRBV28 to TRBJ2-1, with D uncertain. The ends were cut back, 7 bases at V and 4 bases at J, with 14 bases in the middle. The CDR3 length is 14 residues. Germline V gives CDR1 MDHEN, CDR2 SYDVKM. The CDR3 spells CASNRPSAYNEQFF. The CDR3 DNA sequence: TGTGCCAGCAACCGACCCAGCGCTTACAATGAGCAGTTCTTC. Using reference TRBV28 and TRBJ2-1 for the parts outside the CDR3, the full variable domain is DVKVTQSSRYLVKRTGEKVFLECVQDMDHENMFWYRQDPGLGLRLIYFSYDVKMKEKGDIPEGYSVSREKKERFSLILESASTNQTSMYLCASNRPSAYNEQFFGPGTRLTVL.

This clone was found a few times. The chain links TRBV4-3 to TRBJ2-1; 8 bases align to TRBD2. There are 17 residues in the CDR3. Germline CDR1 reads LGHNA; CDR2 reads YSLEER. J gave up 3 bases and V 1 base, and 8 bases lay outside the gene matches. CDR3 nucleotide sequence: TGCGCCAGCAGCCAAGGATTCAGCGGGGGCCGCTACAATGAGCAGTTCTTC. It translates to CASSQGFSGGRYNEQFF.

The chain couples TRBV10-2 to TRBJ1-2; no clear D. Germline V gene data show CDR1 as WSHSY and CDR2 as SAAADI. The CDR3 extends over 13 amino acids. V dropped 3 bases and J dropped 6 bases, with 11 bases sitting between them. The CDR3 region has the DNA TGCGCCAGCAGTGAACACCACTACAATGGCTACACCTTC. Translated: CASSEHHYNGYTF.

As DNA, the CDR3 is TGTGCCAGCCTAGAAAACTACAATGAGCAGTTCTTC. It is translated as CASLENYNEQFF. The genes are TRBV6-6 and TRBJ2-1; no clear D gene. Trimming stripped 8 bases from V and 3 bases from J, with 8 bases between. Germline CDR1 and CDR2: MNHNY and SVGAGI (reference sequence). The CDR3 covers 12 residues.

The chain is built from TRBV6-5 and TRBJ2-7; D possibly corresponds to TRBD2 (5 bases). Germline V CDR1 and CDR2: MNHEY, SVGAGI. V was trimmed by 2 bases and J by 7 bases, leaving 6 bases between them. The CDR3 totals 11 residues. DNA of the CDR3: TGTGCCAGCAGTTACCGGGGTGAGCAGTACTTC. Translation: CASSYRGEQYF.

CDR3 nucleotides: TGTGCCAGCAGCTTAGAGAGGGTTCAGTACTTC. It codes for CASSLERVQYF. The rearrangement joins TRBV11-2 to TRBJ2-4; tentative D call: TRBD2 (5 bases). V dropped 0 bases and J dropped 11 bases, with 5 bases sitting between them. The CDR3 covers 11 residues. CDR1 is SGHAT and CDR2 is FQNNGV in the germline V gene.

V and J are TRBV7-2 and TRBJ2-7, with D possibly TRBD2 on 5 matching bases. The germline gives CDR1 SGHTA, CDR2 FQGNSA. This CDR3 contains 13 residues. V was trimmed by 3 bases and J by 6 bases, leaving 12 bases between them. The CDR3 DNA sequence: TGTGCCAGCAGCTTCAGGTCGACTACCGAGCAGTACTTC. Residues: CASSFRSTTEQYF.

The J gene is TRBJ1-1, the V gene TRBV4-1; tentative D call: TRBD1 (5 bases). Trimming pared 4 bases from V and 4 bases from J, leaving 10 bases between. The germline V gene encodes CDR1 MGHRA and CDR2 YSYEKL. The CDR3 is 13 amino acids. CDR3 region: CASSLGRGTEAFF. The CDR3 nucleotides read TGCGCCAGCAGCCTCGGAAGGGGCACTGAAGCTTTCTTT.

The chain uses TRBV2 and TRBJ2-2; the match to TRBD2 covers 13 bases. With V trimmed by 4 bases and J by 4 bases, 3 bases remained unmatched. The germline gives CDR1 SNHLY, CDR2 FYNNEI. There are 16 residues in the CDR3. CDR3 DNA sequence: TGTGCCAGCAGTGGACGACTAGCGGGAGGCACCGGGGAGCTGTTTTTT. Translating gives CASSGRLAGGTGELFF.

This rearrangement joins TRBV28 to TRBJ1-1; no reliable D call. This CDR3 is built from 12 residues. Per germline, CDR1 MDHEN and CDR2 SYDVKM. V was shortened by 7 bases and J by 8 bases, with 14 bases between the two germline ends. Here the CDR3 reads CASTEAPEEAFF. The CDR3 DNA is TGTGCCAGCACCGAGGCCCCCGAGGAAGCTTTCTTT.

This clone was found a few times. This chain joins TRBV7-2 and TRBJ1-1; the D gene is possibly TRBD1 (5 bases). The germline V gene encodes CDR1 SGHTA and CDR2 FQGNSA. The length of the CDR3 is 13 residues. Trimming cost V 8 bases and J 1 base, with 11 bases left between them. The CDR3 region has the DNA TGTGCCAGCCAAACCGACAGGAACACTGAAGCTTTCTTT. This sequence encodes CASQTDRNTEAFF.

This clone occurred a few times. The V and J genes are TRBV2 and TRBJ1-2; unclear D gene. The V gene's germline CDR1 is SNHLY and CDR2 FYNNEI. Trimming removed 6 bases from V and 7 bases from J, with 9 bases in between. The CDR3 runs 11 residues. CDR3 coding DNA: TGTGCCAGCAGGGAGACGGCTGGCTACACCTTC. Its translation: CASRETAGYTF.

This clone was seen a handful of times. The CDR3 is CASSVGLARSETQYF. The CDR3, as DNA: TGTGCCAGCAGCGTAGGGCTAGCGCGGTCGGAGACCCAGTACTTC. This chain links TRBV9 with TRBJ2-5; D is possibly TRBD2 (6 bases). This CDR3 has 15 amino acids. Germline V gene data show CDR1 as SGDLS and CDR2 as YYNGEE. With 0 bases removed from V and 5 bases from J, the gap between germline ends came to 14 bases.

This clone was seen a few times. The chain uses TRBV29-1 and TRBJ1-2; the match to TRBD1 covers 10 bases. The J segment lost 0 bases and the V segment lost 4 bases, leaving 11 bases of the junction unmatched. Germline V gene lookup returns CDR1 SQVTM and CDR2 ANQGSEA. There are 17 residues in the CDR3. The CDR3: CSVVGTGQGISNYGYTF. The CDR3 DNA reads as TGCAGCGTTGTTGGTACGGGACAGGGGATCTCTAACTATGGCTACACCTTC.

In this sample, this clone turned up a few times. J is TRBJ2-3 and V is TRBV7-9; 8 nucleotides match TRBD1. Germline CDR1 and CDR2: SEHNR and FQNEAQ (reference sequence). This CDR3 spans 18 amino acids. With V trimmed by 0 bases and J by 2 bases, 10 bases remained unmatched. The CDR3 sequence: CASSLALQGAGATDTQYF. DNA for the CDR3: TGTGCCAGCAGCTTAGCCCTTCAGGGGGCAGGGGCCACAGATACGCAGTATTTT.

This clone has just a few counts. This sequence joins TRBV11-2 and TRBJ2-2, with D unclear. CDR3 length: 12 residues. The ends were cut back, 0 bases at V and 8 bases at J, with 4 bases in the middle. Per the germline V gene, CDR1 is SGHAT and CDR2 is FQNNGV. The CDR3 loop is CASSLERGELFF. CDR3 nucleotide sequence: TGTGCCAGCAGCTTAGAACGGGGGGAGCTGTTTTTT.

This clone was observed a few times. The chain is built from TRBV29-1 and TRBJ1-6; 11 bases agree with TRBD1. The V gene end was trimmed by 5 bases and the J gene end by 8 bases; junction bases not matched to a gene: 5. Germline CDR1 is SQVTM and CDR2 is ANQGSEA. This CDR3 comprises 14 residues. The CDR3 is CSVRTGGADSPLHF. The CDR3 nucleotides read TGCAGCGTTCGGACAGGGGGCGCGGATTCACCCCTCCACTTT.

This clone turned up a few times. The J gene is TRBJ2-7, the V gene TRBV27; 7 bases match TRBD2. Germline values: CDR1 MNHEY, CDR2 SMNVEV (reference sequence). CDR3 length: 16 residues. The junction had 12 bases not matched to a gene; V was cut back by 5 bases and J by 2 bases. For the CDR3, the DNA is TGTGCCAGCAGTCGGACTAGTCTCCAAACCACCTACGAGCAGTACTTC. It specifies CASSRTSLQTTYEQYF.

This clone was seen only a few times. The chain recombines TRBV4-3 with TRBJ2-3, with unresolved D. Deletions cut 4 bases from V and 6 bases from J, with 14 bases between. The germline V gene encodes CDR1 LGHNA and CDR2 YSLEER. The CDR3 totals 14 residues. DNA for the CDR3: TGCGCCAGCAGCCCTAGTAGTATCGCGGATACGCAGTATTTT. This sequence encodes CASSPSSIADTQYF.